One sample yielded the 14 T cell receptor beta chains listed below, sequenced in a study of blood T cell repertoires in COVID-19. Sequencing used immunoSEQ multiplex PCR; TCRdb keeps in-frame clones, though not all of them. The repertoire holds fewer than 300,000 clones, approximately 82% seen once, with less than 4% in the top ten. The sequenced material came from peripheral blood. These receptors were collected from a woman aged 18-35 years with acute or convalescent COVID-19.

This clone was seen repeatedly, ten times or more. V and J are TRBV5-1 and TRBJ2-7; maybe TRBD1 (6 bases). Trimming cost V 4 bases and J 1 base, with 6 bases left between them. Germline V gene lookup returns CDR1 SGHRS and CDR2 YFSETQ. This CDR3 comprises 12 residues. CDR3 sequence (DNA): TGCGCCAGCAGCGGGACATCCTACGAGCAGTACTTC. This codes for CASSGTSYEQYF. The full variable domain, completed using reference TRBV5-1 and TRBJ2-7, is KAGVTQTPRYLIKTRGQQVTLSCSPISGHRSVSWYQQTPGQGLQFLFEYFSETQRNKGNFPGRFSGRQFSNSRSEMNVSTLELGDSALYLCASSGTSYEQYFGPGTRLTVT.

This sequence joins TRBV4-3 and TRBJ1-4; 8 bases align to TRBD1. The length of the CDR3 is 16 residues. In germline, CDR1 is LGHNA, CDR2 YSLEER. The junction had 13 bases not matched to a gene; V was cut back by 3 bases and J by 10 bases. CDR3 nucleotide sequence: TGCGCCAGCAGCCAGACGGACAGGGTTCCAGGAGGAAAACTGTTTTTT. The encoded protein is CASSQTDRVPGGKLFF.

The CDR3: CASSKNSGRAYEQYF. CDR3 bases: TGTGCCAGCAGTAAAAATAGCGGGAGGGCCTACGAGCAGTACTTC. The V and J genes are TRBV6-5 and TRBJ2-7, with 11 bases matching TRBD2. The ends lost 5 bases at V and 2 bases at J; junction bases unmatched: 5. Germline V gives CDR1 MNHEY, CDR2 SVGAGI. CDR3 size: 15 residues.

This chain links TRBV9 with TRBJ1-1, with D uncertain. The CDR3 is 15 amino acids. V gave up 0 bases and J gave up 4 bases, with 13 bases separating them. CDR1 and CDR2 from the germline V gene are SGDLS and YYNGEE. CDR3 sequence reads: CASSVVNPGSTEAFF. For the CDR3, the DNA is TGTGCCAGCAGCGTAGTGAATCCCGGTAGCACTGAAGCTTTCTTT.

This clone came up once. CDR3 sequence: CAWADRGYGYTF. CDR3 nucleotides: TGTGCCTGGGCGGACAGGGGTTATGGCTACACCTTC. The chain carries TRBV30 and TRBJ1-2, with 9 bases aligning to TRBD1. The V segment lost 5 bases and the J segment 5 bases; nucleotides outside the gene matches: 3. This CDR3 region has 12 residues. Germline CDR1 reads GTSNPN; CDR2 reads SVGIG (reference sequence).

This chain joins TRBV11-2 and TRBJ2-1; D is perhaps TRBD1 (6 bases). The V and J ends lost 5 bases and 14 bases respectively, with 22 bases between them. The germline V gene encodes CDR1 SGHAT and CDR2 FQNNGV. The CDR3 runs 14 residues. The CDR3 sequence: CASSEITMGAGEFF. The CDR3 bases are TGTGCCAGCAGCGAGATAACCATGGGGGCAGGTGAGTTCTTC. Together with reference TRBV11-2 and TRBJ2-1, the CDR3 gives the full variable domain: EAGVAQSPRYKIIEKRQSVAFWCNPISGHATLYWYQQILGQGPKLLIQFQNNGVVDDSQLPKDRFSAERLKGVDSTLKIQPAKLEDSAVYLCASSEITMGAGEFFGPGTRLTVL.

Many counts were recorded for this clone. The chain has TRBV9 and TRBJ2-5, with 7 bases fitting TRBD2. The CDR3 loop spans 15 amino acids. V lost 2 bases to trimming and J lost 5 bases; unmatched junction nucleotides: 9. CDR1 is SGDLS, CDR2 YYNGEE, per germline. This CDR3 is CASSVSAGVRETQYF. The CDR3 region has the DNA TGTGCCAGCAGCGTCTCGGCGGGAGTTCGGGAGACCCAGTACTTC.

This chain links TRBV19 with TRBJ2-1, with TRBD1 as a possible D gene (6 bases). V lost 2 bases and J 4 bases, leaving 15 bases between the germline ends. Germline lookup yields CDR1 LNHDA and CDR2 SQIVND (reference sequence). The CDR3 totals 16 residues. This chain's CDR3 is CASSILWGPDYNEQFF. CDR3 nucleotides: TGTGCCAGTAGTATATTGTGGGGGCCGGATTACAATGAGCAGTTCTTC.

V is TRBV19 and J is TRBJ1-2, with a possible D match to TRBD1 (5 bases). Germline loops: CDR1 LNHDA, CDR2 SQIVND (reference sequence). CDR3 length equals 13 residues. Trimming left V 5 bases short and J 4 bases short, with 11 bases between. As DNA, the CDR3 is TGTGCCAGTAGTTTCGGGGGGTCCTATGGCTACACCTTC. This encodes CASSFGGSYGYTF.

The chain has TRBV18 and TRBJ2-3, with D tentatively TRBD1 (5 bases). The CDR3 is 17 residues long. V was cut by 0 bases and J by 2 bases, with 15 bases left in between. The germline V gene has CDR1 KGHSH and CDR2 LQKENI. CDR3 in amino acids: CASSPPFGQSYTDTQYF. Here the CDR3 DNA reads TGTGCCAGCTCACCACCGTTTGGACAAAGTTACACAGATACGCAGTATTTT.

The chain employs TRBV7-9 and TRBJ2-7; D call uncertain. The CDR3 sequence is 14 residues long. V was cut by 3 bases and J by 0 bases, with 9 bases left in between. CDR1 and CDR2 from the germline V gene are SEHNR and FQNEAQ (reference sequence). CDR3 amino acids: CASSFSSGSYEQYF. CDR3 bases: TGTGCCAGCAGCTTTAGCTCGGGCTCCTACGAGCAGTACTTC.

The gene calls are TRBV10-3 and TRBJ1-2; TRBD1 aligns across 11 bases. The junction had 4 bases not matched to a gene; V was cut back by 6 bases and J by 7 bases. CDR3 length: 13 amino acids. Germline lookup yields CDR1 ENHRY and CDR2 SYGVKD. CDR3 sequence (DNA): TGTGCCATCAGATGGGACAGGGGGGGTGGCTACACCTTC. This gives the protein CAIRWDRGGGYTF.

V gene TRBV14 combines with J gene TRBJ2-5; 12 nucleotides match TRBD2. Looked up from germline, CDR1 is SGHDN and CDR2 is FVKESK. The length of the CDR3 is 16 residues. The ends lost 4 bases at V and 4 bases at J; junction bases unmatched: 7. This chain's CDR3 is CASSRGLGLAGETQYF. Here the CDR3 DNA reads TGTGCCAGCAGCCGCGGTTTGGGACTAGCGGGAGAGACCCAGTACTTC.

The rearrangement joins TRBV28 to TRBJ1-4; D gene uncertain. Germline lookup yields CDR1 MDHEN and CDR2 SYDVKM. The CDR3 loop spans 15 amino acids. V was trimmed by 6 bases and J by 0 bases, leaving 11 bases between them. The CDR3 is CASSPYTATNEKLFF. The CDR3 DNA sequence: TGTGCCAGCAGCCCCTATACCGCAACTAATGAAAAACTGTTTTTT.